Sequencing of this TCR beta chain was carried out in a study of OX40 agonist ivuxolimab in advanced cancers. For the wider study: The costimulatory receptor OX40 (CD134) was targeted by ivuxolimab, a fully human IgG2 agonistic monoclonal antibody. Intravenous ivuxolimab was administered to patients every 2 weeks at six dose levels: 0.01, 0.1, 0.3, 1.5, 3 and 10 mg/kg. Of the roughly 52 dose-escalation patients, hepatocellular carcinoma was present in 19, melanoma in approximately 15, renal cell carcinoma in 9 and head and neck cancer in 9. The dose-escalation cohort was about 83% male with a mean age of approximately 60 years, ranging from 23 to 79. Patients were allowed to have had prior anti-PD-1, anti-PD-L1 or anti-CTLA-4 therapy, and around 43% of the dose-escalation patients had been treated with checkpoint inhibitors. Partial responses occurred in three dose-escalation patients: two with cutaneous melanoma and one with hepatocellular carcinoma. Peripheral TCRbeta sequencing aimed to test whether ivuxolimab altered TCR sequence diversity and caused clonal T-cell expansion. The monotherapy dose-escalation portion (N = 52 patients) of the phase I ivuxolimab trial is reported in the paper. Broader findings and caveats from the paper: After ivuxolimab, CD8+ T cells had more expanded clones than CD4+ T cells on average. Low levels of normalized T-cell clonal expansion were also seen in some patients who did not respond. Which antigens the clonally expanded peripheral T cells were specific for was not determined. In the 0.1-3.0 mg/kg groups, partial responders were among the patients with the lowest normalized peripheral clonal expansion, particularly in CD8+ T cells. At doses of 0.1 to 3.0 mg/kg, clonal expansion of both CD4+ and CD8+ blood T cells was observed from baseline to week 6.

The trial excluded patients who had a history of autoimmune disease or were on systemic immunosuppression. Peripheral blood for TCR sequencing was collected from all dose cohorts at baseline, on cycle 4 day 1, and on cycle 7 day 1. Samples came from an open-label, multicenter, first-in-human phase I dose-escalation trial of ivuxolimab. Adults with locally advanced or metastatic head and neck squamous cell, hepatocellular, melanoma or renal cell carcinoma were enrolled in the trial. Before TCR sequencing, CD4+ T cells and CD8+ T cells were sorted from peripheral blood as separate populations. To sequence the TCRbeta CDR3 region, genomic DNA was isolated from the sorted cells. The immunoSEQ Assay was used to sequence the TCRbeta CDR3 regions. The source is immuneACCESS, and TCRdb retained only in-frame sequences with V and J called. Part of the clones is not carried over; for the studies checked, unresolved V genes explain less than half of this, and the remainder is unexplained. For this sample the table gives more than 50,000 clones, of which roughly 89% were detected only once. The ten largest clones capture around 12% of the sample.

Including cysteine and phenylalanine, the CDR3 has 14 amino acids. Only the CDR3 DNA stays, 42 bases, in frame from base 1. The CDR1 and CDR2 encoded by the germline V gene are SGHRS and YFSETQ. Trimming takes 4 bases from V and 3 bases from J, and the germline ends sit 11 bases apart. Concerning this clone: Its antigen specificity is not known. No much larger clonotype is one base removed from it; base qualities were not supplied.

The sequencing used CD4+ or CD8+ T cells sorted from blood, collected in a trial of the OX40 agonist ivuxolimab. The TCR was taken from an adult with an advanced solid tumor such as melanoma, head and neck, liver or kidney cancer. The rearranged segments are TRBV5-1 and TRBJ1-5; possibly the D gene is TRBD1, per 5 matching bases. The CDR3 has the sequence CASSPGSDNQPQHF. The bases read TGCGCCAGCAGCCCAGGGTCAGACAATCAGCCCCAGCATTTT.